This TCR beta chain originates from a study of T cell changes during pregnancy in multiple sclerosis. Regarding this clone: Other nucleotide sequences in the sample specify the same CDR3.

TCRdb's copy holds only in-frame clones and misses some; the assay was immunoSEQ multiplex PCR. This table has approximately 48,000 clones, 90% to 95% appearing once. Trimming stripped 5 bases from V and 1 base from J, with 12 bases between. The CDR3 consists of 13 residues. Germline CDR1 and CDR2: SQVTM and ANQGSEA. Sequenced material: CD8+ T cells from peripheral blood mononuclear cells, taken before pregnancy. The clonotype comes from a female donor with multiple sclerosis, enrolled in a pregnancy study. The chain is built from TRBV29-1 and TRBJ2-7; D is uncertain. This CDR3 reads CSVSAGSSYEQYF. In DNA form, the CDR3 reads TGCAGCGTTTCAGCCGGGTCTTCCTACGAGCAGTACTTC.